Following are 7 T cell receptor beta chains from one sample sequenced in a study of graft-versus-host responses after intestinal transplantation. Some clones are missing from TCRdb's copy, which holds only in-frame ones; the method was immunoSEQ multiplex PCR. Of some 9,800 clones in the sample, roughly a third are singletons; the top ten hold about 12%. Investigators plated around 200,000 CFSE-labeled responder cells together with around 200,000 irradiated stimulator cells labeled with violet dye. The sample here was alloreactive CD8+ T cells from a mixed lymphocyte reaction culture, taken before intestinal transplant. Described subset: CFSE-low proliferating T cells sorted from roughly 6-day pre-transplant mixed lymphocyte reaction (GvH or HvG direction). These receptors all stem from a human patient who received an intestinal transplant.

This clone was seen once. J is TRBJ2-2 and V is TRBV19; 7 bases fit TRBD1. After removal of 8 bases from V and 4 bases from J, the junction contained 13 bases not matched to a gene. Germline assignment: CDR1 LNHDA and CDR2 SQIVND (reference sequence). The CDR3 is made up of 16 amino acids. This CDR3 reads CASSAPWDSSTGELFF. The CDR3 nucleotides are TGTGCCAGTTCCGCCCCTTGGGACAGCAGCACCGGGGAGCTGTTTTTT.

The sample holds a few counts of this clone. This chain connects TRBV27 to TRBJ2-1, with 13 bases that match TRBD2. CDR3 length: 18 residues. Per germline, CDR1 MNHEY and CDR2 SMNVEV (reference sequence). The V segment lost 6 bases and the J segment 2 bases; nucleotides outside the gene matches: 10. In DNA, the CDR3 is TGTGCCAGCAGCCGTGGACTAGCGGGGGCCGGGACCTACAATGAGCAGTTCTTC. Its translation: CASSRGLAGAGTYNEQFF.

This clone has more than one count but fewer than ten. The J gene is TRBJ1-2, the V gene TRBV7-6; a weak D match, TRBD1 (5 bases). The CDR3 runs to 13 residues. Trimming left V 1 base short and J 7 bases short, with 10 bases between. Germline CDR1 and CDR2: SGHVS and FNYEAQ. The CDR3 loop is CASSLEGFAGYTF. The CDR3 DNA sequence: TGTGCCAGCAGCTTAGAGGGGTTCGCTGGCTACACCTTC.

The chain is built from TRBV10-3 and TRBJ2-3; 8 bases line up with TRBD2. Germline V gene sequence: CDR1 ENHRY, CDR2 SYGVKD. Germline trimming cut 6 bases from V and 2 bases from J; bases unmatched to any gene: 7. The CDR3 has 15 residues. The CDR3 sequence: CAIRSAGAVTDTQYF. The CDR3 DNA reads as TGTGCCATCAGGTCAGCGGGGGCCGTCACAGATACGCAGTATTTT.

The chain combines TRBV2 with TRBJ2-7, with D unclear. Germline V gene lookup returns CDR1 SNHLY and CDR2 FYNNEI. V was trimmed by 3 bases and J by 6 bases, leaving 6 bases between them. This CDR3 has 11 residues. As DNA, the CDR3 is TGTGCCAGCAGTGAGCGTCGCGAGCAGTACTTC. This translates into CASSERREQYF. Full variable domain (outside the CDR3, taken from reference TRBV2 and TRBJ2-7): EPEVTQTPSHQVTQMGQEVILRCVPISNHLYFYWYRQILGQKVEFLVSFYNNEISEKSEIFDDQFSVERPDGSNFTLKIRSTKLEDSAMYFCASSERREQYFGPGTRLTVT.

The V call is TRBV5-1, the J call TRBJ2-1; unclear D gene. CDR1 SGHRS and CDR2 YFSETQ come from the germline V gene. V lost 0 bases, J lost 0 bases, and 7 bases lay in between. This CDR3 has 15 residues. This CDR3 reads CASSLVGSSYNEQFF. CDR3 coding DNA: TGCGCCAGCAGCTTGGTCGGTAGCTCCTACAATGAGCAGTTCTTC. Full variable domain (outside the CDR3, taken from reference TRBV5-1 and TRBJ2-1): KAGVTQTPRYLIKTRGQQVTLSCSPISGHRSVSWYQQTPGQGLQFLFEYFSETQRNKGNFPGRFSGRQFSNSRSEMNVSTLELGDSALYLCASSLVGSSYNEQFFGPGTRLTVL.

The chain has TRBV2 and TRBJ2-3, with 14 bases aligning to TRBD2. J gave up 2 bases and V 2 bases, and 9 bases lay outside the gene matches. Germline V gene data show CDR1 as SNHLY and CDR2 as FYNNEI. The CDR3 is 19 amino acids. The CDR3 is CASSENPGLAGVNTDTQYF. In DNA form, the CDR3 reads TGTGCCAGCAGTGAAAACCCGGGACTAGCGGGGGTAAACACAGATACGCAGTATTTT.